A single sample is the source of the 22 T cell receptor beta chains below, sequenced in a study of regulatory T cells in long-lasting Graves disease. Time point: newly diagnosed GD, antithyroid drugs for less than 3 months. Extracted PBMC RNA gave rise to the TCR library. In building TCR beta libraries, iRepertoire HTBI primers were used together with Arm-PCR of CDR3 regions. TCRdb re-analysed the multiplex PCR reads in MiXCR, keeping a single row per CDR3 protein. The data contain a few hundred thousand distinct CDR3 sequences, about 17% of them singletons. Another study also made use of these data, one on T cells in Graves' hyperthyroidism and ophthalmopathy.

The input for sequencing was peripheral blood mononuclear cells (PBMCs), taken at new diagnosis, from a patient treated with antithyroid drugs. The receptors come from a woman under 30 with Graves disease.

This clonotype showed up many times. The chain combines TRBV20-1 with TRBJ1-2; D is undetermined. The CDR3 runs 14 residues. Germline V gene data show CDR1 as DFQATT and CDR2 as SNEGSKA (reference sequence). Trimming stripped 0 bases from V and 4 bases from J, with 12 bases between. CDR3 nucleotide sequence: TGCAGTGCTAGAGATCTGACTCGGGGCTATGGCTACACCTTC. Translation: CSARDLTRGYGYTF.

This clonotype was observed at least ten times. The chain links TRBV3-1 to TRBJ2-7; 10 positions agree with TRBD2. Germline V gives CDR1 LGHDT, CDR2 YNNKEL (reference sequence). Trimming cost V 0 bases and J 3 bases; bases outside gene matches: 2. This CDR3 is 15 amino acids long. For the CDR3, the DNA is TGTGCCAGCAGCCAAGATCTAGCGGGAGTCTACGAGCAGTACTTC. This sequence encodes CASSQDLAGVYEQYF.

This clonotype has ten or more counts. The V and J genes are TRBV28 and TRBJ2-3; a weak D match, TRBD2 (6 bases). Germline-derived CDR1 and CDR2 are MDHEN and SYDVKM. This CDR3 comprises 15 residues. V lost 3 bases, J lost 2 bases, and 12 bases lay in between. CDR3 amino acids: CASSLPSAITDTQYF. CDR3 sequence (DNA): TGTGCCAGCAGTTTGCCTAGCGCCATCACAGATACGCAGTATTTT.

The chain employs TRBV4-2 and TRBJ1-4; TRBD1 matches 12 bases. J was trimmed by 7 bases and V by 0 bases; bases with no gene match: 3. The CDR3 covers 16 residues. Germline V gene data show CDR1 as LGHNA and CDR2 as YNFKEQ. In nucleotides, the CDR3 is TGTGCCAGCAGCCAAGAACCGGGACAGGGGGCTGAAAAACTGTTTTTT. The encoded protein is CASSQEPGQGAEKLFF.

This clonotype was seen a handful of times. In nucleotides, the CDR3 is TGTGCCAGCAGTTTAACAGGACTTCAATTCTCCTACGAGCAGTACTTC. Protein sequence: CASSLTGLQFSYEQYF. This chain joins TRBV28 and TRBJ2-7, with D perhaps TRBD1 or TRBD2 (5 bases each). Trimming left V 2 bases short and J 0 bases short, with 14 bases between. Germline V CDR1 and CDR2: MDHEN, SYDVKM. This CDR3 comprises 16 residues. Full variable domain (outside the CDR3, taken from reference TRBV28 and TRBJ2-7): DVKVTQSSRYLVKRTGEKVFLECVQDMDHENMFWYRQDPGLGLRLIYFSYDVKMKEKGDIPEGYSVSREKKERFSLILESASTNQTSMYLCASSLTGLQFSYEQYFGPGTRLTVT.

This clonotype was seen ten or more times. The chain links TRBV10-3 to TRBJ1-1; TRBD1 might be the D (6 bases). The CDR3 is 12 residues long. V shed 7 bases and J shed 8 bases, with 14 bases lying between them. The V gene's germline CDR1 is ENHRY and CDR2 SYGVKD. In DNA form, the CDR3 reads TGTGCCATCAAGGGGGGAGGGCCGGAAGCTTTCTTT. This sequence encodes CAIKGGGPEAFF.

This clonotype was picked up many times. CDR3 sequence (DNA): TGTGCCAGTTTAGCGGGAGAAGTAAACATTCAGTACTTC. The encoded protein is CASLAGEVNIQYF. V gene TRBV2 combines with J gene TRBJ2-4; 9 bases map to TRBD2. Germline CDR1 and CDR2: SNHLY and FYNNEI. The CDR3 extends over 13 amino acids. V shed 9 bases, J shed 6 bases, and the junction held 6 bases outside the gene matches.

This clonotype was recorded many times. The rearrangement links TRBV29-1 to TRBJ2-5; weak D call: TRBD2 (5 bases). This CDR3 comprises 12 residues. Per germline, CDR1 SQVTM and CDR2 ANQGSEA. The CDR3 reads CTAAAEVETQYF. CDR3 bases: TGCACCGCGGCAGCGGAGGTGGAGACCCAGTACTTC.

This clonotype was seen repeatedly, ten times or more. The V call is TRBV3-1, the J call TRBJ1-3, with D unclear. Germline V gene sequence: CDR1 LGHDT, CDR2 YNNKEL (reference sequence). Trimming cost V 2 bases and J 5 bases, with 13 bases left between them. The CDR3 runs 15 residues. CDR3: CASSQPTSLRNTIYF. The CDR3 bases are TGTGCCAGCAGCCAACCGACAAGTCTGCGAAACACCATATATTTT.

This clonotype was counted between two and nine times. This chain links TRBV19 with TRBJ1-2; D call uncertain. Germline CDR1 reads LNHDA; CDR2 reads SQIVND (reference sequence). This CDR3 is 16 amino acids long. Trimming cost V 3 bases and J 5 bases, with 19 bases left between them. This CDR3 reads CASSISRRINGYGYTF. As DNA, the CDR3 is TGTGCCAGTAGTATTTCGAGGCGGATAAACGGATATGGCTACACCTTC.

The chain combines TRBV5-1 with TRBJ1-1, with unresolved D. V lost 4 bases, J lost 1 base, and 11 bases lay in between. Germline lookup yields CDR1 SGHRS and CDR2 YFSETQ. The CDR3 length is 14 residues. The CDR3 is CASSPQPPNTEAFF. The CDR3 nucleotides read TGCGCCAGCAGCCCGCAACCTCCGAACACTGAAGCTTTCTTT.

Ten or more counts support this clonotype. This rearrangement joins TRBV18 to TRBJ1-2, with 7 nucleotides matching TRBD1. The CDR3 is 15 amino acids. Germline loops: CDR1 KGHSH, CDR2 LQKENI. After removal of 5 bases from V and 2 bases from J, the junction contained 8 bases not matched to a gene. The CDR3 sequence: CASSTRTGRNYGYTF. The DNA of the CDR3 is TGTGCCAGCTCAACGAGGACAGGCCGGAACTATGGCTACACCTTC.

This clonotype was detected ten times or more. V is TRBV29-1 and J is TRBJ2-1, with 8 nucleotides matching TRBD2. With 6 bases clipped from V and 8 bases from J, the junction kept 6 bases outside the gene matches. The CDR3 consists of 12 residues. Looked up from germline, CDR1 is SQVTM and CDR2 is ANQGSEA. CDR3 in DNA: TGCAGCGTCGAGCGGGAGTACTATGAGCAGTTCTTC. Translated: CSVEREYYEQFF.

V and J are TRBV20-1 and TRBJ2-3, with TRBD2 matching 7 bases. The CDR3 covers 17 residues. Per germline, CDR1 DFQATT and CDR2 SNEGSKA (reference sequence). V dropped 0 bases and J dropped 2; count of bases not matched to a gene: 11. The CDR3 DNA reads TGCAGTGCTAGAGATCCCCTAGTGGCGGGGGTCACAGATACGCAGTATTTT. This codes for CSARDPLVAGVTDTQYF.

In its sample, this clonotype was seen many times. The chain carries TRBV18 and TRBJ1-1; maybe TRBD1 (5 bases). Between the trimmed V and J ends, which lost 6 bases and 1 base, there was a span of 6 bases. This CDR3 is built from 12 residues. Germline V CDR1 and CDR2: KGHSH, LQKENI. The CDR3 is CASSGRNTEAFF. CDR3 in DNA: TGTGCCAGCTCGGGGCGGAACACTGAAGCTTTCTTT.

This clonotype was seen many times. V gene TRBV6-1 combines with J gene TRBJ1-5; 8 bases match TRBD1. The CDR3 has 19 amino acids. Germline CDR1 and CDR2: MNHNS and SASEGT. The V segment lost 2 bases and the J segment 0 bases; nucleotides outside the gene matches: 12. The CDR3 nucleotides read TGTGCCAGCAGTGAACGAATGGGGGCGGGACAGGCTAGCAATCAGCCCCAGCATTTT. Protein sequence: CASSERMGAGQASNQPQHF.

Many counts were recorded for this clonotype. The rearrangement links TRBV30 to TRBJ1-5, with D hard to call. Germline V lookup: CDR1 GTSNPN, CDR2 SVGIG (reference sequence). V shed 2 bases and J shed 6 bases, with 11 bases lying between them. The CDR3 totals 13 residues. The CDR3, as DNA: TGTGCCTGGAGTCAAAACCCAGGTCAGCCCCAGCATTTT. It is translated as CAWSQNPGQPQHF.

This clonotype appeared many times. The chain employs TRBV20-1 and TRBJ1-2; no definite D call. The V end was cut by 0 bases, the J end by 4 bases, with 12 bases between. CDR3 length: 14 residues. CDR1 and CDR2 (germline): DFQATT, SNEGSKA (reference sequence). The CDR3 bases are TGCAGTGCTAGAGATGAGGGAGGGTCCTATGGCTACACCTTC. Its translation is CSARDEGGSYGYTF.

At least ten counts were recorded for this clonotype. The chain is built from TRBV2 and TRBJ2-3; possible D gene TRBD2, 6 bases. The CDR3 is made up of 12 amino acids. V was trimmed by 4 bases and J by 5 bases, leaving 7 bases between them. Per germline, CDR1 SNHLY and CDR2 FYNNEI. The CDR3 here is CASSVSGDTQYF. For the CDR3, the DNA is TGTGCCAGCAGTGTTAGCGGAGATACGCAGTATTTT. The entire variable domain, with the rest obtained from reference TRBV2 and TRBJ2-3, is as follows: EPEVTQTPSHQVTQMGQEVILRCVPISNHLYFYWYRQILGQKVEFLVSFYNNEISEKSEIFDDQFSVERPDGSNFTLKIRSTKLEDSAMYFCASSVSGDTQYFGPGTRLTVL.

The rearrangement links TRBV4-1 to TRBJ2-1; 13 bases agree with TRBD2. With 1 base clipped from V and 1 base from J, the junction kept 1 base outside the gene matches. The CDR3 is 17 residues long. CDR1 MGHRA and CDR2 YSYEKL come from the germline V gene. CDR3 in amino acids: CASSQGTSGSSYNEQFF. The CDR3 DNA is TGCGCCAGCAGCCAAGGGACTAGCGGGAGTTCCTACAATGAGCAGTTCTTC.

This clonotype was found many times. J is TRBJ2-3 and V is TRBV12-3 or TRBV12-4, with D perhaps matching TRBD1 (5 bases). Trimming shortened V by 3 bases and J by 2 bases, and 18 bases separated the two germline ends. This CDR3 spans 17 amino acids. CDR3: CASSLGRNPPVTDTQYF. The CDR3 nucleotides are TGTGCCAGCAGTTTGGGGCGGAACCCGCCTGTCACAGATACGCAGTATTTT.

The V and J genes are TRBV12-3 or TRBV12-4 and TRBJ1-6; the D is unclear. Trimming took off 2 bases at V and 6 bases at J, with 8 bases between the two ends. This CDR3 is built from 14 residues. As DNA, the CDR3 is TGTGCCAGCAGTTTAATGGGCGGTAATTCACCCCTCCACTTT. Protein: CASSLMGGNSPLHF.